This T cell receptor beta chain was observed in a study of PD-1 blockade in classical Hodgkin lymphoma. Broader study findings: Reasons behind the repertoire differences stay unclear, perhaps disease activity or earlier therapy. By C4D1, CD4+ diversity increased significantly, especially in complete responders.

V was clipped by 4 bases and J by 1 base; unmatched bases: 3. The CDR3 totals 15 residues. Germline lookup yields CDR1 SGHNT and CDR2 YYREEE (reference sequence). In the case of this clone: Antigen: not known.

The assay was immunoSEQ multiplex PCR, and TCRdb's table has in-frame clones only and misses some. The data hold 15,000 to 20,000 clones, with about 84% observed a single time. Time point defined: cycle 4 day 1 (C4D1), after 6 weeks of nivolumab. Each patient relapsed following autologous stem cell transplantation, and prior brentuximab vedotin exposure differed. Reported best responses ranged across complete response, partial response or progressive disease. The specimen comprised peripheral blood mononuclear cells (PBMCs), sampled before the fourth cycle of nivolumab. This sequence joins TRBV5-4 and TRBJ2-3, with TRBD2 identical over 10 bases. This clonotype was sampled from a human donor with classical Hodgkin lymphoma. CDR3 DNA sequence: TGTGCCAGCAGCCTCACTAGCGGGGGCACAGATACGCAGTATTTT. This codes for CASSLTSGGTDTQYF.